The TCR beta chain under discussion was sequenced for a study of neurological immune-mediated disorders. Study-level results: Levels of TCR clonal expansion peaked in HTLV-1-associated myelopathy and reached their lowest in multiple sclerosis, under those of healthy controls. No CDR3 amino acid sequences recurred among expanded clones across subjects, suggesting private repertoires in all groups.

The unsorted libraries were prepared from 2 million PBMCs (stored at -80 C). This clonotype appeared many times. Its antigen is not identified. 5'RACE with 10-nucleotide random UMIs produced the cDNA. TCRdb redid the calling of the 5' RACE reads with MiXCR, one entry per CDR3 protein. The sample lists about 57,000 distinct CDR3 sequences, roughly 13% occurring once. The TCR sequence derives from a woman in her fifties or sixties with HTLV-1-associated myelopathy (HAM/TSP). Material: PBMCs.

The CDR3 spells CASSPYGAGGETEAFF. DNA of the CDR3: TGTGCCAGCAGTCCCTATGGGGCGGGGGGGGAGACTGAAGCTTTCTTT. V is TRBV28 and J is TRBJ1-1, with TRBD1 as a possible D gene (5 bases). The CDR3 runs to 16 residues. From germline, CDR1 is MDHEN and CDR2 SYDVKM. V was trimmed by 5 bases and J by 5 bases, leaving 21 bases between them.